This TCR beta chain was recorded in a study of CD4 T cells in relation to SARS-CoV-2 and coronaviruses (dated by TCRdb to 2020 to 2023). About the investigation overall: In the ViraFEST assay, PBMCs were cultured with antigen for 9 to 10 days, after which TCR beta CDR3s were sequenced to identify antigen-specific clonal expansions. A different TCR-beta assay, based on Illumina, was used to sequence expansion assays from other donors in the study. An HIV-1 Nef peptide pool or a culture without peptide was used as the negative reference condition. Using patient-derived lymphoblastoid cell lines, the shared crossreactive spike epitopes were mapped to their HLA restriction. The study assessed, at the TCR clonotype level, memory CD4+ T cell crossreactivity between SARS-CoV-2 and common cold coronavirus spike proteins. Samples from a few pre-COVID donors and the naive versus memory experiments were sequenced with the Adaptive Biotechnologies TCR-sequencing kit; other data were Illumina-based. What the authors observed across the whole study: Memory CD4+ clonotypes crossrecognizing SARS-CoV-2 and at least one common cold coronavirus spike were found in approximately 60% of donors. Since the crossreactivity analysis centred on spike protein, crossreactivity against other viral proteins was not assessed. Significantly weaker SARS-CoV-2-driven expansion was shown by crossreactive clones than by monoreactive clones, consistent with antigenic imprinting. Pre-pandemic and post-infection samples were not both contributed by any donor, so tracing of the source of pre-existing responses was limited. Small numbers of patients and of tested TCRs limited the study.

Libraries were built with the immunoSEQ multiplex PCR assay. In the paper's pipeline: During preprocessing, nonproductive sequences were removed, along with CDR3s that did not begin with C, did not end with F or W, or were shorter than 7 amino acids. The MANAFEST web app identified antigen-specific clonotypes based on expansion compared with the reference and other culture wells. A clone was considered positive if significant expansion relative to the reference culture was observed in 2 of 3 replicate wells at an FDR below 0.05. To be called positive, a clone also had to show significant expansion compared with every other tandem well and an odds ratio greater than 5. CDR3 homology was measured as pairwise Levenshtein distance, computed with the stringdist R package after trimming three terminal residues from each end. TCRdb carries this immuneACCESS record with in-frame sequences only. Its versions omit some clonotypes, under half of them owing to an unresolved V gene in the studies checked, with the rest unexplained. D and trimming were read from the DNA, whereas the V and J calls and clone size are those reported in that table. This sample has around 32,000 clones in its table, and around three quarters of those were observed once. The ten largest clones add up to roughly 15% of the sample.

CD4+ T cells from unexposed donors were collected before the COVID-19 pandemic (2011-2018). Following 10 days of culture, the EasySep CD4+ T cell isolation kit was used to isolate CD4+ T cells. As cell numbers permitted, CD4+ T cells from unexposed donors were tested for reactivity to SARS-CoV-2 S and N and to four common cold coronavirus spike pools. Each well received approximately 2 million PBMCs, cultured in IMDM supplemented with approximately 4.5% human AB serum and 9.5 to 10 IU/ml IL-2. Half of the culture medium was replaced with fresh IL-2-containing medium on days 3 and 7. In general, triplicate replicate wells were used for every peptide culture condition. Leukapheresis product for the unexposed donors was bought commercially. Ficoll-Paque PLUS gradient centrifugation was used to isolate PBMCs from leukapheresis product or whole blood. PBMCs were either used fresh in the expansion assay or cryopreserved at -140 degrees C. The QIAamp Micro DNA Kit was used to extract genomic DNA from the CD4+ T cells.

Comment on this clone: It has no known antigen specificity. No per-base quality is available; no much larger clone lies one base away.

The sequenced material came from CD4+ T cells from PBMCs, cultured in vitro. The TCR was taken from a human donor in good health.

The CDR3 protein sequence reads: CASSRAGIAGDTQYF. The nucleotides are TGCGCCAGCAGCCGAGCAGGGATAGCGGGGGATACGCAGTATTTT. The rearranged segments are TRBV4-3 and TRBJ2-3; 8 of the junction bases match TRBD2. The CDR3 numbers 15 residues from cysteine through phenylalanine. The only DNA kept is the CDR3, 45 bases in frame from the first base. Based on the germline V gene, the CDR1 and CDR2 sequences are LGHNA and YSLEER. From V the trimming removes 4 bases and from J it removes 6 bases, while the gene matches leave 9 bases of the junction unaccounted for.